This entry features one T cell receptor beta chain sequence. This record comes from a study of blood T cell repertoires in COVID-19. The overall study: Collection of acute and convalescent COVID-19 samples took place in the United States, Italy and Spain. In each case, the material was cDNA or gDNA derived from T cells, B-cell-depleted T cells, or PBMCs.

The CDR3 is 16 amino acids. Looked up from germline, CDR1 is MDHEN and CDR2 is SYDVKM. V lost 6 bases, J lost 7 bases, and 19 bases lay in between. Per the study methods: Researchers report that nucleated cell counts were estimated from reference gene primer amplification. Using immunoSEQ multiplex PCR, the repertoire was profiled, and TCRdb retains in-frame clones only, with some absent. V, J and clone size derive from that table, while D and trimming were established from the DNA sequence. Of about 100,000 clones in the sample, approximately 79% are singletons; the top ten hold less than 20%. The sequencing sample was made of peripheral blood. This TCR was sampled from an elderly woman with active or convalescent COVID-19. The chain has TRBV28 and TRBJ1-6; D is perhaps TRBD1 (6 bases). The CDR3 nucleotides are TGTGCCAGCAGGCCGACAGGACCTCTGCCGAATTCACCCCTCCACTTT. Translated: CASRPTGPLPNSPLHF.